The clone carrying this T cell receptor beta chain was recorded once. As yet, its antigen is unknown. The data were taken from a study of T cells in localized non-small cell lung cancer. Study findings and constraints: Elevated circulating T cell density in blood was associated with longer overall survival. Uninvolved adjacent lung had more T cell clonality than any other tissue, topping tumor. As only one tumor region underwent sequencing, heterogeneity remains possible. Researchers found a median approximately 50 of the top 100 tumor clones in adjacent lung.

Trimming took off 5 bases at V and 8 bases at J, with 15 bases between the two ends. This CDR3 contains 13 residues. In germline, CDR1 is MNHEY, CDR2 SVGAGI. The method was immunoSEQ multiplex PCR; TCRdb's version includes in-frame clones alone and lacks a portion of them. The sample holds roughly 58,000 clones, approximately 80% seen once. The chain uses TRBV6-5 and TRBJ1-2; tentative D call: TRBD1 (6 bases). The sequence was collected from a man between 40 and 70 years old with stage II lung adenocarcinoma. The starting material was PBMCs, obtained before any cancer treatment. CDR3 nucleotide sequence: TGTGCCAGCAGTCGAACACAGGGTGTGGGCTACACCTTC. It translates to CASSRTQGVGYTF.